The entry below describes one TCR beta chain. This record belongs to a study of patients and donors after allogeneic stem cell transplantation. TCRdb ran MiXCR on the RT-PCR reads and lists one entry per CDR3 protein. This sample has around 150,000 distinct CDR3 sequences, with about 30% found just once. The CDR3 consists of 15 residues. Trimming removed 2 bases from V and 2 bases from J, with 10 bases in between. The TCR originated in a human donor who was either an allogeneic HSCT recipient or a stem cell or donor lymphocyte infusion donor (not recorded which). It is not recorded whose cells these are; they may come from a transplant donor. The material sequenced was blood, either unsorted or a sorted T cell fraction (not recorded which). This rearrangement joins TRBV12-3 or TRBV12-4 to TRBJ1-5; the D is unclear. Written as DNA, the CDR3 is TGTGCCAGCAGTTTAATTGGGATCGGCAATCAGCCCCAGCATTTT. Protein: CASSLIGIGNQPQHF.